This entry lists 5 T cell receptor beta chains sequenced from one sample in a study of T cells after yellow fever vaccination. One entry per CDR3 protein, called by TCRdb with MiXCR from the 5' RACE reads. The sample has under 300,000 distinct CDR3 sequences, around 6.7% seen once; the top ten hold approximately 1.1%. The sample consisted of CD4+ T cells sorted from PBMCs, taken on the day of the yellow fever booster vaccination. These receptors were obtained from a young man who received the YFV17D yellow fever vaccine.

At least ten counts were recorded for this clonotype. The chain uses TRBV25-1 and TRBJ2-3; TRBD2 agrees at 9 bases. With 2 bases clipped from V and 4 bases from J, the junction kept 4 bases outside the gene matches. The length of the CDR3 is 15 residues. Germline V gives CDR1 MGHDK, CDR2 SYGVNS. In nucleotides, the CDR3 is TGTGCCAGCAGTGAAGCTAGCGGGAAGGCAGATACGCAGTATTTT. This sequence encodes CASSEASGKADTQYF.

At least ten counts were recorded for this clonotype. The chain uses TRBV7-2 and TRBJ2-3; 13 nucleotides line up with TRBD2. Losses at the gene ends were 4 bases for V and 7 bases for J; bases not matched to a gene: 5. The CDR3 totals 15 residues. Germline loops: CDR1 SGHTA, CDR2 FQGNSA. The CDR3 bases are TGTGCCAGCAGCTCAAGGACTAGCGGGAGATATACGCAGTATTTT. It is translated as CASSSRTSGRYTQYF. Full variable domain (remainder filled in from reference TRBV7-2 and TRBJ2-3): GAGVSQSPSNKVTEKGKDVELRCDPISGHTALYWYRQSLGQGLEFLIYFQGNSAPDKSGLPSDRFSAERTGGSVSTLTIQRTQQEDSAVYLCASSSRTSGRYTQYFGPGTRLTVL.

This clonotype was counted at least ten times. J is TRBJ2-5 and V is TRBV20-1, with D possibly called TRBD1 or TRBD2 (5 bases each). Germline V gene lookup returns CDR1 DFQATT and CDR2 SNEGSKA (reference sequence). Trimming stripped 3 bases from V and 0 bases from J, with 17 bases between. CDR3 length: 16 amino acids. CDR3 sequence: CSASEILGTYQETQYF. The CDR3 DNA reads TGCAGTGCTAGTGAGATTTTGGGGACGTACCAAGAGACCCAGTACTTC.

This clonotype was seen many times. The chain combines TRBV20-1 with TRBJ2-1; the D call may be TRBD1 or TRBD2 (5 bases each). Germline CDR1 is DFQATT and CDR2 is SNEGSKA (reference sequence). Trimming took 3 bases from V and 5 from J, leaving 14 bases between them. The CDR3 consists of 14 residues. CDR3 in amino acids: CSASGAKAHNEQFF. For the CDR3, the DNA is TGCAGTGCTAGCGGGGCGAAGGCCCACAATGAGCAGTTCTTC.

This clonotype was counted only a few times. The genes are TRBV6-1 and TRBJ2-1; D perhaps matches TRBD2 (5 bases). Trimming pared 6 bases from V and 7 bases from J, leaving 19 bases between. This CDR3 is built from 15 residues. The germline V gene encodes CDR1 MNHNS and CDR2 SASEGT. The chain's CDR3 is CASSPRPAWENEQFF. In DNA form, the CDR3 reads TGTGCCAGCAGCCCCCGACCGGCTTGGGAGAATGAGCAGTTCTTC.